This paragraph covers one T cell receptor beta chain sequence. No antigen is known for it. The germline gives CDR1 SGHVS, CDR2 FQNEAQ. The length of the CDR3 is 15 residues. V trimming: 5 bases; J trimming: 5 bases; junction bases outside the gene matches: 5. The data derive from a study of cytomegalovirus exposure and HLA in healthy donors. Study summary: Early release data held 85 million to 95 million unique TCRs from HLA-typed donors.

Notes on the study in general: Previous analysis showed most TCR beta V segments were productive about 87% or about 30% of the time. A missense DCLRE1C variant was associated with V- and J-gene trimming of TCR beta chains in a later analysis, and an independent cohort replicated the association.

PCR was performed using 60 Vbeta and 13 Jbeta primers. Profiling relied on immunoSEQ multiplex PCR, and the TCRdb table lists in-frame clones only, not all of them. The top ten hold approximately 7.7% of the sample, which has approximately 53,000 clones, roughly 80% seen once. Donors were nominally healthy when sampled, though unrecorded immune exposures were likely. The chain recombines TRBV7-8 with TRBJ2-2; TRBD1 aligns across 10 bases. The sequence came from a man between 25 and 39 years old in good health and CMV-seropositive. What was sequenced was PBMCs. The CDR3 sequence: CASSTDRGRTGELFF. The CDR3 nucleotides are TGTGCCAGCAGCACGGACAGGGGGAGGACCGGGGAGCTGTTTTTT.